Listed here are 18 T cell receptor beta chains from one sample, sequenced in a study of blood T cells in healthy people across ages. The second PCR ran roughly 6 to 11 cycles with a sample-barcoded 5' primer and J-beta primers. TCRdb re-called the 5' RACE reads through MiXCR, storing one row per CDR3 protein. The sample yields about 1.6 million distinct CDR3 sequences, around 36% seen once. Sequencing was done on a sample of blood. These receptors were taken from a woman under 40 in good health.

There are many counts of this clonotype. This chain uses TRBV7-2 with TRBJ2-1; tentatively, D is TRBD1 (6 bases). The CDR3 is made up of 15 amino acids. V was clipped by 1 base and J by 3 bases, with 10 bases between them. Germline CDR1 is SGHTA and CDR2 is FQGNSA. The chain's CDR3 is CASSLGQGIYNEQFF. CDR3 sequence (DNA): TGTGCCAGCAGCTTAGGGCAGGGGATCTACAATGAGCAGTTCTTC. Together with reference TRBV7-2 and TRBJ2-1, the CDR3 gives the full variable domain: GAGVSQSPSNKVTEKGKDVELRCDPISGHTALYWYRQSLGQGLEFLIYFQGNSAPDKSGLPSDRFSAERTGGSVSTLTIQRTQQEDSAVYLCASSLGQGIYNEQFFGPGTRLTVL.

The chain joins TRBV2 to TRBJ1-6; no clear D. Germline V gives CDR1 SNHLY, CDR2 FYNNEI. V was pared by 6 bases and J by 0 bases, with 15 bases between. The CDR3 contains 17 residues. This CDR3 is CASRGLLQSSYNSPLHF. The CDR3 DNA follows: TGTGCCAGCAGGGGCTTACTGCAAAGCTCCTATAATTCACCCCTCCACTTT.

The chain carries TRBV5-1 and TRBJ2-3; no reliable D call. V lost 7 bases, J lost 2 bases, and 17 bases lay in between. CDR3 length: 15 amino acids. CDR1 SGHRS and CDR2 YFSETQ come from the germline V gene. The CDR3 sequence: CASGRVEALTDTQYF. CDR3 sequence (DNA): TGCGCCAGCGGTAGGGTTGAAGCCCTCACAGATACGCAGTATTTT. Full variable domain (remainder filled in from reference TRBV5-1 and TRBJ2-3): KAGVTQTPRYLIKTRGQQVTLSCSPISGHRSVSWYQQTPGQGLQFLFEYFSETQRNKGNFPGRFSGRQFSNSRSEMNVSTLELGDSALYLCASGRVEALTDTQYFGPGTRLTVL.

This clonotype was detected many times. CDR3 bases: TGCGCCAGCAGCTCCCTCTTGGGGGAGACCCAGTACTTC. Translation gives CASSSLLGETQYF. V is TRBV5-1 and J is TRBJ2-5; D gene unclear. The V gene's germline CDR1 is SGHRS and CDR2 YFSETQ. Between the trimmed V and J ends, which lost 3 bases and 5 bases, there was a span of 11 bases. The CDR3 runs 13 residues.

This clonotype occurred many times. This chain joins TRBV20-1 and TRBJ2-7; TRBD2 aligns across 10 bases. Germline V CDR1 and CDR2: DFQATT, SNEGSKA (reference sequence). J was trimmed by 2 bases and V by 6 bases; bases with no gene match: 4. The CDR3 has 13 amino acids. The CDR3, as DNA: TGCAGTGCATCTCTAGCGGGGGCCTACGAGCAGTACTTC. Amino acid sequence: CSASLAGAYEQYF.

CDR3 residues: CSVGRASNQPQHF. CDR3 DNA: TGCAGCGTTGGCAGGGCTAGCAATCAGCCCCAGCATTTT. The rearrangement uses TRBV29-1 and TRBJ1-5, with D perhaps matching TRBD1 (5 bases). The V gene's germline CDR1 is SQVTM and CDR2 ANQGSEA. The CDR3 is made up of 13 amino acids. The ends were cut back, 4 bases at V and 0 bases at J, with 7 bases in the middle.

This clonotype has more than one count but fewer than ten. This sequence may be a read error, since a much larger clone differs from it by one base. The V call is TRBV5-1, the J call TRBJ2-7, with TRBD1 identical over 7 bases. The J call may be incorrect, as the DNA end agrees better with TRBJ2-1. CDR1 is SGHRS and CDR2 is YFSETQ in the germline V gene. This CDR3 contains 14 residues. CDR3 nucleotides: TGCGCCAGCAGCTCTGCCGGGACAGAAGAGACCCAGTTCTTC. As protein: CASSSAGTEETQFF.

In the case of this clonotype: Compared with germline, one end of the junction differs, possibly owing to a read error. This rearrangement joins TRBV12-3 or TRBV12-4 to TRBJ2-2, with 8 bases lining up with TRBD2. This CDR3 has 16 residues. The CDR3 DNA sequence: TGTGCCAGCAGTTTAAGGAGCGGGAGTCGGACCGGGGAGCGGTTTTTT. Protein product: CASSLRSGSRTGERFF.

This clonotype was counted many times. This chain links TRBV5-1 with TRBJ2-5; a weak D match, TRBD2 (9 bases). With 0 bases removed from V and 4 bases from J, the gap between germline ends came to 16 bases. This CDR3 is 16 amino acids long. The germline gives CDR1 SGHRS, CDR2 YFSETQ. The CDR3 coding sequence is TGCGCCAGCAGCTTGGGGGCTAGCGGGACAGGAGAGACCCAGTACTTC. Protein: CASSLGASGTGETQYF.

This chain uses TRBV20-1 with TRBJ2-5, with D possibly TRBD2 on 7 matching bases. This CDR3 spans 15 amino acids. Trimming shortened V by 1 base and J by 0 bases, and 12 bases separated the two germline ends. Germline V gives CDR1 DFQATT, CDR2 SNEGSKA (reference sequence). CDR3 sequence: CSARAGGSYQETQYF. CDR3 in DNA: TGCAGTGCTAGAGCGGGGGGCTCCTACCAAGAGACCCAGTACTTC.

This clonotype was detected ten times or more. J is TRBJ2-1 and V is TRBV2; 8 nucleotides line up with TRBD2. Germline-derived CDR1 and CDR2 are SNHLY and FYNNEI. CDR3 size: 15 residues. V lost 11 bases and J lost 1; bases outside the gene matches: 10. CDR3 sequence (DNA): TGTGCCTCAAGGGCTGCGGGAGGTTCCTACAATGAGCAGTTCTTC. Amino acids: CASRAAGGSYNEQFF. Using reference TRBV2 and TRBJ2-1 for the parts outside the CDR3, the full variable domain is EPEVTQTPSHQVTQMGQEVILRCVPISNHLYFYWYRQILGQKVEFLVSFYNNEISEKSEIFDDQFSVERPDGSNFTLKIRSTKLEDSAMYFCASRAAGGSYNEQFFGPGTRLTVL.

Comment on this clonotype: An end of the junction differs from the germline gene, which may be a read error. The chain combines TRBV5-1 with TRBJ1-6, with D tentatively TRBD1 (5 bases). Germline CDR1 reads SGHRS; CDR2 reads YFSETQ. This CDR3 has 16 residues. CDR3 in DNA: TGCGCCGGCAGCGGGGGTACGGAGGTACTGGGGTCACCCCTCCACTTT. Encoded protein: CAGSGGTEVLGSPLHF.

This clonotype was seen a handful of times. The rearrangement uses TRBV20-1 and TRBJ1-1; the D gene is possibly TRBD1 (5 bases). The CDR3 totals 13 residues. Per the germline V gene, CDR1 is DFQATT and CDR2 is SNEGSKA (reference sequence). Trimming removed 5 bases at V and 6 bases at J, with 16 bases between. CDR3 loop: CSAETDTRPEAFF. The DNA of the CDR3 is TGCAGTGCTGAGACAGATACAAGGCCTGAAGCTTTCTTT.

The chain employs TRBV28 and TRBJ2-7; 10 bases agree with TRBD2. Trimming took 7 bases from V and 6 from J; bases not matched to a gene: 12. The CDR3 has 15 residues. Germline-derived CDR1 and CDR2 are MDHEN and SYDVKM. The DNA for the CDR3 is TGTGCCAGCATCCTCCGCGGAGCGGGAGGGCGCGAGCAGTACTTC. It codes for CASILRGAGGREQYF.

Many counts were recorded for this clonotype. This chain links TRBV15 with TRBJ2-7, with 7 bases matching TRBD1. The CDR3 has 18 residues. Trimming at V came to 0 bases and at J to 2 bases, leaving 13 bases not matched to a gene. Germline loops: CDR1 LNHNV, CDR2 YYDKDF (reference sequence). The CDR3 coding sequence is TGTGCCACCAGCAGAGATCCCCCACGACAGGGCTCCACCTACGAGCAGTACTTC. Translation gives CATSRDPPRQGSTYEQYF. Full variable domain (rest looked up from reference TRBV15 and TRBJ2-7): DAMVIQNPRYQVTQFGKPVTLSCSQTLNHNVMYWYQQKSSQAPKLLFHYYDKDFNNEADTPDNFQSRRPNTSFCFLDIRSPGLGDTAMYLCATSRDPPRQGSTYEQYFGPGTRLTVT.

The J gene is TRBJ2-1, the V gene TRBV6-1; D is perhaps TRBD2 (6 bases). The CDR3 covers 15 residues. Trimming shortened V by 9 bases and J by 4 bases, and 19 bases separated the two germline ends. Looked up from germline, CDR1 is MNHNS and CDR2 is SASEGT. DNA of the CDR3: TGTGCCAGTACTTCCGCGGGGCGACCTTACAATGAGCAGTTCTTC. Its translation is CASTSAGRPYNEQFF.

This clonotype was picked up a small number of times. The rearrangement uses TRBV12-3 or TRBV12-4 and TRBJ1-1; D perhaps matches TRBD1 (5 bases). V lost 5 bases, J lost 3 bases, and 10 bases lay in between. The CDR3 is 13 residues long. This CDR3 reads CASSTDTYTEAFF. CDR3 DNA: TGTGCCAGCAGTACGGACACTTACACTGAAGCTTTCTTT.

The chain is built from TRBV5-1 and TRBJ1-4, with 9 bases fitting TRBD1. Trimming removed 0 bases from V and 3 bases from J; junction bases left unmatched: 3. CDR1 is SGHRS and CDR2 is YFSETQ in the germline V gene. The CDR3 is made up of 16 amino acids. As DNA, the CDR3 is TGCGCCAGCAGCTTGGCTTACAGGGGGCCTAATGAAAAACTGTTTTTT. It specifies CASSLAYRGPNEKLFF. The full variable domain, in which reference TRBV5-1 and TRBJ1-4 provide the parts outside the CDR3, is KAGVTQTPRYLIKTRGQQVTLSCSPISGHRSVSWYQQTPGQGLQFLFEYFSETQRNKGNFPGRFSGRQFSNSRSEMNVSTLELGDSALYLCASSLAYRGPNEKLFFGSGTQLSVL.